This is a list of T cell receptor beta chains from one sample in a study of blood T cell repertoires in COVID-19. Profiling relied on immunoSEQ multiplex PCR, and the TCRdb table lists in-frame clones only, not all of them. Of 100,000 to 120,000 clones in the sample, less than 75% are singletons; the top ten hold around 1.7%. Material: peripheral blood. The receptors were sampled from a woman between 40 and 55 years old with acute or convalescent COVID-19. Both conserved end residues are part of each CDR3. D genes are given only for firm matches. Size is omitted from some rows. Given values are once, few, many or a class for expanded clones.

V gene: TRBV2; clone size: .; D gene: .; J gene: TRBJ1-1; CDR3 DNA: TGTGCCAGCAGAAAGGGGCTGAGCACTGAAGCTTTCTTT; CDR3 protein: CASRKGLSTEAFF
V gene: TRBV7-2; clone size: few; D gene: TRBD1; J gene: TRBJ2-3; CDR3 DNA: TGTGCCAGCAGCTCCGTACAGGGGTTAGTGGATACGCAGTATTTT; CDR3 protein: CASSSVQGLVDTQYF
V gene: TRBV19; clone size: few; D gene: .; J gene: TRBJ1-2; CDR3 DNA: TGTGCCAGTAGTACTTTTGGTATTACCGGGGGATATGGCTACACCTTC; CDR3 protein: CASSTFGITGGYGYTF
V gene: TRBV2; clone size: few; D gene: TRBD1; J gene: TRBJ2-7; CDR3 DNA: TGTGCCAGCAGTGACCGGACAGGGCTCCGCGAGCAGTACTTC; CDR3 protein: CASSDRTGLREQYF
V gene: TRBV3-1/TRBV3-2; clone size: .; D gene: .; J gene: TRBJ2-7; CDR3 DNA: TGTGCCAGCAGTTACAGAATGTACGAGCAGTACTTC; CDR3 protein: CASSYRMYEQYF
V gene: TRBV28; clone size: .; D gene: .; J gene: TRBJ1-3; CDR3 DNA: TGTGCCAGCAGTTTATCCGGAGTTGGAAACACCATATATTTT; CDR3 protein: CASSLSGVGNTIYF
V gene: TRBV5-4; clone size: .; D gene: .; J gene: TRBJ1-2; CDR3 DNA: TGTGCCAGCAGCTTTAGGGGTATCTATGGCTACACCTTC; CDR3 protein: CASSFRGIYGYTF
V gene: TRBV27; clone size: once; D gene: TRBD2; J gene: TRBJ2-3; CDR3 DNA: TGTGCCAGCAGTTTTTCCAGCGGGGGGGCCTTCCCAGATACGCAGTATTTT; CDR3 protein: CASSFSSGGAFPDTQYF
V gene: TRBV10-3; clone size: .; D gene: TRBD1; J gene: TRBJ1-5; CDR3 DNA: TGTGCCATCAAAGCGGACAGGGGGCCCAATCAGCCCCAGCATTTT; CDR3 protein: CAIKADRGPNQPQHF
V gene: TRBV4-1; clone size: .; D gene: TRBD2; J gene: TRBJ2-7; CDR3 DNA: TGCGCCAGCAGCCAAGAAAATCGAGGCGGGGGGGGCCCTCTGTGGGAGCAGTACTTC; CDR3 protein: CASSQENRGGGGPLWEQYF
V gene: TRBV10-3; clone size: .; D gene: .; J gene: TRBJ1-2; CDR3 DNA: TGTGCCATCAGTGAGTCGATGAACAGGGCCTATGGCTACACCTTC; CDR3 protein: CAISESMNRAYGYTF
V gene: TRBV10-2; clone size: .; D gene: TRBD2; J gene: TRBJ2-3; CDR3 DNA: TGCGCCAGCAGTGGGGGGGGACTTGACTTCACAGATACGCAGTATTTT; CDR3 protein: CASSGGGLDFTDTQYF
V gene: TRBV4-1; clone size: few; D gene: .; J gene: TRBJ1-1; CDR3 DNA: TGCGCCAGCAGCCAAGAATTTGAAGCGAACACTGAAGCTTTCTTT; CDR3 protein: CASSQEFEANTEAFF
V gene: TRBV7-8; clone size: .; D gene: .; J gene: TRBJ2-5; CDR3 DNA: TGTGCCAGCAGCCCCACCGGGCAGGGGACGCAAGAGACCCAGTACTTC; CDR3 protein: CASSPTGQGTQETQYF
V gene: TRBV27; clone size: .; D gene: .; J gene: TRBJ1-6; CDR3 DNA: TGTGCCAGCCTTTTTTTCTATGGGGTAGGAGGAGGTAATTCACCCCTCCACTTT; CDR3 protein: CASLFFYGVGGGNSPLHF
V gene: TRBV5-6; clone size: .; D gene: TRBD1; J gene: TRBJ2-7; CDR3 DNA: TGTGCCAGCAGCTTGGGGACAGGTCATTTCGCCGAGCAGTACTTC; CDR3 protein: CASSLGTGHFAEQYF
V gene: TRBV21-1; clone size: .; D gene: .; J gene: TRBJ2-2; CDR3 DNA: TGTGCCAGCAGCGGGGGGGCGGGCACCGGGGAGCTGTTTTTT; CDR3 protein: CASSGGAGTGELFF
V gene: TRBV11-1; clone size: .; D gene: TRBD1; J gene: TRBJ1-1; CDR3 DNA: TGTGCCAGCAGCTTAGGAGGGGGCCAGTTGAACACTGAAGCTTTCTTT; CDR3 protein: CASSLGGGQLNTEAFF
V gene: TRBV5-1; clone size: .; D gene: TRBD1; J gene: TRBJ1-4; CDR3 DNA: TGCGCCAGCAGCCCCAGGACAGGGGGCGGTGAAAAACTGTTTTTT; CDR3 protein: CASSPRTGGGEKLFF
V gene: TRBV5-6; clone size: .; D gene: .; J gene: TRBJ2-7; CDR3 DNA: TGTGCCAGCAGGGACAGACACTACGAGCAGTACTTC; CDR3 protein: CASRDRHYEQYF
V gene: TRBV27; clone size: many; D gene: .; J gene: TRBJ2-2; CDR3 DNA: TGTGCCAGCAGTCCAAACACCGGGGAGCTGTTTTTT; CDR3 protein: CASSPNTGELFF
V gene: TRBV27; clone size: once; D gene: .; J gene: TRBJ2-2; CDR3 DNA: TGTGCCAGCAGTTCCCTGGTTCGAGCCGGGGAGCTGTTTTTT; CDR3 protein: CASSSLVRAGELFF
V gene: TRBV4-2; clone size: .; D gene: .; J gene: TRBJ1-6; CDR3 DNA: TGTGCCAGCAGCCAGAGCGGAGAGATTTATAATTCACCCCTCCACTTT; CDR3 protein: CASSQSGEIYNSPLHF